One and the same sample provided the 14 T cell receptor beta chains below, sequenced in a study of blood T cell repertoires in COVID-19. Sequenced by immunoSEQ multiplex PCR; TCRdb stores in-frame clones only, minus some. The sample includes about 270,000 clones, approximately 87% seen only once; the top ten take roughly 12%. What was sequenced was peripheral blood. Receptors originate from a woman between 25 and 40 years old with COVID-19, enrolled during active disease.

As regards this clone: An end of the junction does not agree with germline; a read error may underlie this. The genes are TRBV5-4 and TRBJ2-7, with unresolved D. Germline V gene data show CDR1 as SGHNT and CDR2 as YYREEE (reference sequence). The CDR3 runs to 9 residues. The CDR3 DNA sequence: TGCGGCCGTACCTACGAGCAGTACTTC. This encodes CGRTYEQYF.

This rearrangement joins TRBV18 to TRBJ1-1, with D tentatively TRBD1 (5 bases). The CDR3 spans 14 residues. The V end was cut by 3 bases, the J end by 1 base, with 9 bases between. The germline V gene encodes CDR1 KGHSH and CDR2 LQKENI. CDR3 coding DNA: TGTGCCAGCTCACCCTTACAGGAGAACACTGAAGCTTTCTTT. This codes for CASSPLQENTEAFF. Full variable domain (remainder filled in from reference TRBV18 and TRBJ1-1): NAGVMQNPRHLVRRRGQEARLRCSPMKGHSHVYWYRQLPEEGLKFMVYLQKENIIDESGMPKERFSAEFPKEGPSILRIQQVVRGDSAAYFCASSPLQENTEAFFGQGTRLTVV.

The J gene is TRBJ2-6, the V gene TRBV27; D not resolved. Per germline, CDR1 MNHEY and CDR2 SMNVEV (reference sequence). The CDR3 is 15 amino acids. Trimming shortened V by 5 bases and J by 0 bases, and 8 bases separated the two germline ends. The CDR3 coding sequence is TGTGCCAGCAGTCCCTATAGCTCTGGGGCCAACGTCCTGACTTTC. The encoded protein is CASSPYSSGANVLTF.

The chain is built from TRBV4-1 and TRBJ1-1; 7 nucleotides match TRBD1. The CDR3 is made up of 15 amino acids. V trimming: 0 bases; J trimming: 4 bases; junction bases outside the gene matches: 5. The germline V gene encodes CDR1 MGHRA and CDR2 YSYEKL. CDR3 DNA: TGCGCCAGCAGCCAAGATCCCCAGGGGGGCACTGAAGCTTTCTTT. This translates into CASSQDPQGGTEAFF.

The V gene is TRBV6-5, the J gene TRBJ2-3; 8 bases agree with TRBD2. With V trimmed by 6 bases and J by 8 bases, 10 bases remained unmatched. The germline gives CDR1 MNHEY, CDR2 SVGAGI. The CDR3 is 14 residues long. CDR3 sequence reads: CASRGESRGGTQYF. Written as DNA, the CDR3 is TGTGCCAGCAGGGGAGAAAGTCGGGGGGGTACGCAGTATTTT.

The V call is TRBV19, the J call TRBJ2-2, with D possibly TRBD1 on 6 matching bases. Between the trimmed V and J ends, which lost 3 bases and 0 bases, there was a span of 14 bases. The CDR3 is 17 residues long. Germline V gene lookup returns CDR1 LNHDA and CDR2 SQIVND (reference sequence). CDR3 nucleotides: TGTGCCAGTAGTATCAGAGGACAGACCTCGAACACCGGGGAGCTGTTTTTT. Amino acid sequence: CASSIRGQTSNTGELFF.

The chain couples TRBV2 to TRBJ1-5; 9 positions match TRBD1. The CDR3 spans 16 residues. Germline loops: CDR1 SNHLY, CDR2 FYNNEI. Unmatched junction bases numbered 7, after V lost 3 bases and J lost 4 bases. For the CDR3, the DNA is TGTGCCAGCAGTGAGACTCCGACAGGGGGAAATCAGCCCCAGCATTTT. It specifies CASSETPTGGNQPQHF. The whole variable domain, filled in from reference TRBV2 and TRBJ1-5, reads EPEVTQTPSHQVTQMGQEVILRCVPISNHLYFYWYRQILGQKVEFLVSFYNNEISEKSEIFDDQFSVERPDGSNFTLKIRSTKLEDSAMYFCASSETPTGGNQPQHFGDGTRLSIL.

The chain couples TRBV10-1 to TRBJ2-2; tentative D call: TRBD2 (6 bases). V lost 8 bases, J lost 2 bases, and 21 bases lay in between. The CDR3 runs to 17 residues. Germline V gene lookup returns CDR1 WNHNN and CDR2 SYGVQD (reference sequence). The CDR3 protein is CASPLYNSGVNTGELFF. DNA of the CDR3: TGCGCCAGCCCGCTTTACAATTCGGGGGTAAACACCGGGGAGCTGTTTTTT.

With respect to this clone: The sample holds other DNA sequences that translate to the same CDR3. The CDR3 is CASSFDRSLSPLHF. DNA for the CDR3: TGTGCCAGCAGCTTCGACAGGAGTCTGTCACCCCTCCACTTT. The J gene is TRBJ1-6, the V gene TRBV5-4, with a tentative D call TRBD1 (6 bases). Germline lookup yields CDR1 SGHNT and CDR2 YYREEE (reference sequence). The CDR3 length is 14 residues. Trimming took off 2 bases at V and 10 bases at J, with 13 bases between the two ends.

The V and J genes are TRBV11-3 and TRBJ2-2, with D unclear. This CDR3 comprises 12 residues. Germline-derived CDR1 and CDR2 are SGHNT and YENEEA. Trimming left V 4 bases short and J 2 bases short, with 2 bases between. CDR3 in amino acids: CASSSNTGELFF. For the CDR3, the DNA is TGTGCCAGCAGCTCAAACACCGGGGAGCTGTTTTTT. Complete variable domain (other parts from reference TRBV11-3 and TRBJ2-2): EAGVVQSPRYKIIEKKQPVAFWCNPISGHNTLYWYLQNLGQGPELLIRYENEEAVDDSQLPKDRFSAERLKGVDSTLKIQPAELGDSAVYLCASSSNTGELFFGEGSRLTVL.

In DNA, the CDR3 is TGCGCCAGCAGTGAGCCCCCTAGCCCCTACGAGCAGTACTTC. Protein sequence: CASSEPPSPYEQYF. The genes are TRBV10-2 and TRBJ2-7; a possible D gene is TRBD2 (5 bases). The CDR3 length is 14 residues. From germline, CDR1 is WSHSY and CDR2 SAAADI. Trimming removed 2 bases from V and 2 bases from J, with 10 bases in between.

The chain has TRBV19 and TRBJ2-2; maybe TRBD1 (5 bases). The CDR3 contains 16 residues. V lost 7 bases and J lost 1, with 16 bases in between. CDR1 is LNHDA, CDR2 SQIVND, per germline (reference sequence). The CDR3 bases are TGTGCCAGTAATGATGCGTGGGGCTGGAACACCGGGGAGCTGTTTTTT. As protein: CASNDAWGWNTGELFF.

This CDR3 reads CASKVRTSVHEQYF. The CDR3 DNA follows: TGTGCCAGCAAGGTTCGGACTAGCGTCCACGAGCAGTACTTC. This chain joins TRBV2 and TRBJ2-7; 9 nucleotides align to TRBD2. The CDR3 loop spans 14 amino acids. J was trimmed by 5 bases and V by 7 bases; bases with no gene match: 9. CDR1 is SNHLY, CDR2 FYNNEI, per germline. Full variable domain (outside the CDR3, taken from reference TRBV2 and TRBJ2-7): EPEVTQTPSHQVTQMGQEVILRCVPISNHLYFYWYRQILGQKVEFLVSFYNNEISEKSEIFDDQFSVERPDGSNFTLKIRSTKLEDSAMYFCASKVRTSVHEQYFGPGTRLTVT.

The genes are TRBV5-1 and TRBJ2-5; 10 bases are shared with TRBD1. V was clipped by 3 bases and J by 4 bases; unmatched bases: 6. The CDR3 runs 15 residues. Germline CDR1 SGHRS, CDR2 YFSETQ. CDR3 nucleotide sequence: TGCGCCAGCAGCTCCGGGACAGGGGTATCAGAGACCCAGTACTTC. This sequence encodes CASSSGTGVSETQYF.